A selection of T cell receptor beta chains follows, all from one sample in a study of cytotoxic CD8 clonotypes in ibrutinib-treated CLL. The repertoire was sequenced with immunoSEQ multiplex PCR; TCRdb's copy has only in-frame clones and lacks some. The data hold a few hundred thousand clones, with less than 75% observed a single time. This specimen was PBMCs, taken after 24 months of ibrutinib treatment. The receptors shown here come from a human donor with chronic lymphocytic leukemia. Both conserved end residues are trimmed from each CDR3. Fields, in order: J gene, V gene, D gene, CDR3 protein. The D gene is left open where the match is weak.

TRBJ2-5	TRBV11-2	-	ASSLDDRWETQY
TRBJ2-7	TRBV7-3	TRBD2	ASSPISGGSYEQY
TRBJ1-3	TRBV28	-	ASSLYRMGGNTIY
TRBJ2-2	TRBV5-1	-	ASSLPGGVSGELF
TRBJ2-7	TRBV6-5	TRBD2	ASSYSASGSSYEQY
TRBJ2-3	TRBV30	-	AWGPGAQY
TRBJ1-1	TRBV30	TRBD1	AWNFPTGEGLNTEAF
TRBJ1-1	TRBV25-1	TRBD1	ASSEIRQGGPHEAF
TRBJ2-1	TRBV29-1	-	SVEDRDSYNEQF
TRBJ2-1	TRBV9	TRBD2	ASSVSGSSYNEQF
TRBJ1-5	TRBV7-8	-	ASSLRDAAGSQPQH
TRBJ2-7	TRBV6-5	-	ASSYSMVGPGYEQY
TRBJ2-7	TRBV7-6	-	ASSWDNEPYEQY
TRBJ2-3	TRBV5-1	-	ASSPGRDTQY
TRBJ2-3	TRBV9	TRBD2	ASSLRTSGSRDTQY
TRBJ2-3	TRBV9	-	ASSFAGTSTDTQY
TRBJ2-5	TRBV7-9	-	ASSLGVRWETQY
TRBJ1-2	TRBV27	TRBD1	ASSLRGRSYGYT
TRBJ1-2	TRBV6-5	TRBD1	ASSPRTGSYGYT
TRBJ2-1	TRBV9	-	ASSVTSRDNEQF
TRBJ2-7	TRBV7-2	TRBD2	ASSSTKREHYEQY
TRBJ2-1	TRBV5-8	-	ASSARGYPYNEQF
TRBJ2-2	TRBV4-2	-	ASSQPPLGGELF
TRBJ2-2	TRBV5-6	TRBD2	ASSRGSSGSSGELF
TRBJ2-4	TRBV28	-	ASRWQAKNIQY
TRBJ2-7	TRBV28	-	ASSSLIGEQY
TRBJ2-7	TRBV29-1	TRBD1	SVRGRQGAYEQY
TRBJ2-6	TRBV4-2	TRBD1	ASSQDHGGTGSYSGANVLT
TRBJ2-3	TRBV28	-	ASISVVTPLSSTDTQY
TRBJ2-7	TRBV29-1	-	SVEVDGRSYEQY
TRBJ1-6	TRBV9	-	ASSPRRASSYNSPLH
TRBJ2-1	TRBV11-2	-	ASSLEAGQQF
TRBJ2-7	TRBV28	TRBD2	ASIKTSPYEQY
TRBJ1-4	TRBV19	-	ASSVTARAANEKLF
TRBJ1-1	TRBV27	-	ASGGAAKPNTEAF
TRBJ2-7	TRBV30	TRBD1	AWSPGQGAGEQY
TRBJ2-2	TRBV27	-	ASSSGIYNTGELF
TRBJ2-5	TRBV9	-	ASSVEGGTRETQY
TRBJ2-7	TRBV7-9	TRBD2	ASSRRLAGLYEQY
TRBJ2-7	TRBV7-3	-	ASSTGTLPTKQY
TRBJ1-5	TRBV2	-	ASSEEVNQPQH
TRBJ1-5	TRBV11-2	-	ASSLTQVGQPQH
TRBJ1-2	TRBV14	-	ASSQETTVPGYT
TRBJ2-2	TRBV4-3	-	ASSQDRDSLNTGELF
TRBJ2-5	TRBV11-2	TRBD2	ASSLQELAGEETQY
TRBJ2-7	TRBV19	TRBD1	ASSIESGRTGGHEQY
TRBJ2-2	TRBV28	-	ASSSHTSYTGELF
TRBJ2-1	TRBV11-3	-	ASSTSASSYNEQF
TRBJ1-4	TRBV7-2	TRBD1	ASSLEGAGGEKLF
TRBJ1-1	TRBV4-2	-	ASSQDHAVGLTLNMNTEAF
TRBJ2-7	TRBV29-1	-	SARDYEQY
TRBJ1-2	TRBV28	-	ASSSTDSRRRANYGYT
TRBJ1-5	TRBV28	TRBD1	ASSHRQGAYQPQH
TRBJ2-2	TRBV28	-	ASSLTGKLNTGELF
TRBJ2-3	TRBV29-1	-	SVHRDADTQY
TRBJ2-1	TRBV7-9	-	ASSLGGPLNEQF
TRBJ2-1	TRBV7-8	-	ASSRAVGREDNEQF
TRBJ2-7	TRBV11-2	TRBD2	ASSLSGRFYEQY
TRBJ2-2	TRBV10-3	-	AISDQGPAGELF
TRBJ2-7	TRBV6-6	TRBD1	ASTNGQGSSYEQY